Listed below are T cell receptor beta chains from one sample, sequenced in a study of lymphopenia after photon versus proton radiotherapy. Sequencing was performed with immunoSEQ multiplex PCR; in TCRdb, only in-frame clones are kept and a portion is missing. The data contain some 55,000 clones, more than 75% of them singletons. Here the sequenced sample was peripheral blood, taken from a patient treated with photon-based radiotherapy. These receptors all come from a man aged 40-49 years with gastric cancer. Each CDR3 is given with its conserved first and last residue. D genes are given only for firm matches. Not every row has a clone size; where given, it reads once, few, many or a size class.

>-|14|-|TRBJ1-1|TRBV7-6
TGTGCCAGCAGCCGCGACACCCTGAACACTGAAGCTTTCTTT
CASSRDTLNTEAFF
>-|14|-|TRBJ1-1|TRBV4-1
TGCGCCAGCAAGGGAGTCGGGATGGGCACTGAAGCTTTCTTT
CASKGVGMGTEAFF
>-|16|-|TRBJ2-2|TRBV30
TGTGCCTGGAGTGTAGGAGGGGGGGCCCCCCCCGGGGAGCTGTTTTTT
CAWSVGGGAPPGELFF
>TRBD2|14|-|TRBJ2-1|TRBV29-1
TGCAGCGGGCTAGCGGGGGGGCAGTATAATGAGCAGTTCTTC
CSGLAGGQYNEQFF
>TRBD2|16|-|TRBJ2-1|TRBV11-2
TGTGCCAGCAGACCCCCCACTAGCGGGGGGGCCAATGAGCAGTTCTTC
CASRPPTSGGANEQFF
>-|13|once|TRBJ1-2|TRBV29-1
TGCAGCGTTGAAGATGGGGGTTCCGCTGGCTACACCTTC
CSVEDGGSAGYTF
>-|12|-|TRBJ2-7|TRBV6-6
TGTGCCAGCAGTTACTCTTTGGGCGAGCAGTACTTC
CASSYSLGEQYF
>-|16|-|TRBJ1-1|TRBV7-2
TGTGCCAGCAGCTTAGCCATCGGCAGCTTCAGCACTGAAGCTTTCTTT
CASSLAIGSFSTEAFF
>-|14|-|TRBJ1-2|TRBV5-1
TGCGCCAGCAGCTCGGGGTCAGAAGCGGATGGCTACACCTTC
CASSSGSEADGYTF
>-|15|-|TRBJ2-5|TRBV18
TGTGCCAGCTCACTGCTCTGGGACAACCAAGAGACCCAGTACTTC
CASSLLWDNQETQYF
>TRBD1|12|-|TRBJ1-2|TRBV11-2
TGTGCCAGCAGCCAACAGGGGATTGGCTACACCTTC
CASSQQGIGYTF
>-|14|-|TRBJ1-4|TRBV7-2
TGTGCCAGCAGCTTAGATTTAGCTAATGAAAAACTGTTTTTT
CASSLDLANEKLFF
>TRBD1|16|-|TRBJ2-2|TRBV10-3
TGTGCCATCAGTCCTACAGGGGTGGTGAACACCGGGGAGCTGTTTTTT
CAISPTGVVNTGELFF
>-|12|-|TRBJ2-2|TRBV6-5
TGTGCCAGCAGCAGGAACACCGGGGAGCTGTTTTTT
CASSRNTGELFF
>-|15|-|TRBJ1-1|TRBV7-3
TGTGCCAGCAGCCCGTATGGGGGCTCGAACACTGAAGCTTTCTTT
CASSPYGGSNTEAFF
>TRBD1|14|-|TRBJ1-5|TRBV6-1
TGTGCCAGCAGCGGTACAGGGGGCAATCAGCCCCAGCATTTT
CASSGTGGNQPQHF
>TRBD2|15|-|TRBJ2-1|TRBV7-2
TGTGCCAGCAGCCCGAGTAGCGGGGGGGCGGGTGAGCAGTTCTTC
CASSPSSGGAGEQFF
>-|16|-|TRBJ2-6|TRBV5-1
TGCGCCAGCAGCACGGGGGTTAGCTCTGGGGCCAACGTCCTGACTTTC
CASSTGVSSGANVLTF
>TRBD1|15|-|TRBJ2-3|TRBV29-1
TGCAGCGTTGAGAGGTGGGACAGGGGCACAGATACGCAGTATTTT
CSVERWDRGTDTQYF
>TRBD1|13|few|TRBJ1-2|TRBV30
TGTGCCTGGAGTAACAGGGGAGTAGGTGGCTACACCTTC
CAWSNRGVGGYTF
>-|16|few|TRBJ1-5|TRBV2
TGTGCCAGCAGTGTCTACGTGGGGGATAGCAATCAGCCCCAGCATTTT
CASSVYVGDSNQPQHF
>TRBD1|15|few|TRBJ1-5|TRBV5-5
TGTGCCAGCAGCCGGGACAGGGGAAGCAATCAGCCCCAGCATTTT
CASSRDRGSNQPQHF
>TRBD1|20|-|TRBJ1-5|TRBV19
TGTGCCAGTAGTATTAACGGACCGGGACAGACCCTTAATAGCAATCAGCCCCAGCATTTT
CASSINGPGQTLNSNQPQHF
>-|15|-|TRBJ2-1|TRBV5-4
TGTGCCAGCAGCTTGGCGGAGGGGGCGGTTCTTGAGCAGTTCTTC
CASSLAEGAVLEQFF
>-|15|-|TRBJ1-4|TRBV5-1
TGCGCCAGCAGACGAGGGGAGTCGACTAATGAAAAACTGTTTTTT
CASRRGESTNEKLFF
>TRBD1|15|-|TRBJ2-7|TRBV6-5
TGTGCCAGCAGTTACGGGACAGGGGGATCCTACGAGCAGTACTTC
CASSYGTGGSYEQYF
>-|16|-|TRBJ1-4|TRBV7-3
TGTGCCAGCAGCGCAGATGACACGAATACTAATGAAAAACTGTTTTTT
CASSADDTNTNEKLFF
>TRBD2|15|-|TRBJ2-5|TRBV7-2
TGTGCCAGCACCCTCGGGGAGGGGAGGCAAGAGACCCAGTACTTC
CASTLGEGRQETQYF
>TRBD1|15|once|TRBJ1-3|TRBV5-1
TGCGCCAGCAGCTTCCGGACAGGGAGTGGAAACACCATATATTTT
CASSFRTGSGNTIYF
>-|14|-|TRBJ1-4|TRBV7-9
TGTGCCAGCAGCTTCGGAAGAGGGGAGGAAAAACTGTTTTTT
CASSFGRGEEKLFF
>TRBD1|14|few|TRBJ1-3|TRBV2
TGTGCCAGCAGAGGGACAGGGCAGGGAAACACCATATATTTT
CASRGTGQGNTIYF
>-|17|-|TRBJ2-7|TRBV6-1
TGTGCCAGCAGTGAAGCGCGTCTCGGAGTAGGCTCCTACGAGCAGTACTTC
CASSEARLGVGSYEQYF
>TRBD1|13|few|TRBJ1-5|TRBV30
TGTGCCTGGAAGGGGGCGCCGGGGCAGCCCCAGCATTTT
CAWKGAPGQPQHF
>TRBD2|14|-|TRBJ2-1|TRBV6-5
TGTGCCAGCAAGGGAGCGGGGGCTTACAATGAGCAGTTCTTC
CASKGAGAYNEQFF
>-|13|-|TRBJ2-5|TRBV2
TGTGCCAGCAATAGGGGGAGAGGGGAGACCCAGTACTTC
CASNRGRGETQYF
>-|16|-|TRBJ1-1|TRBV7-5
TGTGTCAGAAGCTCACCACGGCCCCGCGGGGATGATGAAGCTTTCTTT
CVRSSPRPRGDDEAFF
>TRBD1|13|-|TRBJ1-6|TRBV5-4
TGTGCCAGCATCGGACAGGGGGGATCACCCCTCCACTTT
CASIGQGGSPLHF
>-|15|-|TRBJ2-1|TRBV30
TGTGCCTGGCGACCGACTAGTTTTGGCTACAATGAGCAGTTCTTC
CAWRPTSFGYNEQFF
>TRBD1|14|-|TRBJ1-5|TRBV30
TGTGCCTGGAGCAGGGACAGTAACAATCAGCCCCAGCATTTT
CAWSRDSNNQPQHF
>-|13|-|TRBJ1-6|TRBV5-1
TGCGCCAGCAGCCCCGGCCAGGGGTCACCCCTCCACTTT
CASSPGQGSPLHF
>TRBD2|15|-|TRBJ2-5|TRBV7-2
TGTGCCAGCAGCTTAGGACTAGCGGGGGGTCAGACCCAGTACTTC
CASSLGLAGGQTQYF